The sample holds a few counts of the clone carrying this TCR beta chain. Antigen unknown. After removal of 2 bases from V and 2 bases from J, the junction contained 5 bases not matched to a gene. Germline assignment: CDR1 SGHNT and CDR2 YYREEE (reference sequence). The CDR3 extends over 17 amino acids. Donors contributed one heparinised blood draw apiece, averaging about 116 mL. Every bit of the isolated RNA underwent reverse transcription, so sequencing read expressed TCRB transcripts. Sequenced by immunoSEQ multiplex PCR; TCRdb stores in-frame clones only, minus some. The table lists a few hundred thousand clones, approximately 15% of them singletons. This record belongs to a study of beta chain features in type 1 diabetes. Whole-study findings and limits: Type 1 diabetes patients showed a moderate but significant shortening of TCRB CDR3s in all four CD4+ subsets. Among type 1 diabetes patients, VDJ junctions had fewer insertions and more deletions.

Sample: naive CD4+ T cells from blood. The receptor was isolated from a man aged 25-45 years in good health. The V and J genes are TRBV5-4 and TRBJ2-6; 9 positions agree with TRBD1. CDR3 in DNA: TGTGCCAGCAGCTTACCTTGGACAGGGGCTGGGGCCAACGTCCTGACTTTC. This gives the protein CASSLPWTGAGANVLTF. Complete variable domain (other parts from reference TRBV5-4 and TRBJ2-6): ETGVTQSPTHLIKTRGQQVTLRCSSQSGHNTVSWYQQALGQGPQFIFQYYREEENGRGNFPPRFSGLQFPNYSSELNVNALELDDSALYLCASSLPWTGAGANVLTFGAGSRLTVL.